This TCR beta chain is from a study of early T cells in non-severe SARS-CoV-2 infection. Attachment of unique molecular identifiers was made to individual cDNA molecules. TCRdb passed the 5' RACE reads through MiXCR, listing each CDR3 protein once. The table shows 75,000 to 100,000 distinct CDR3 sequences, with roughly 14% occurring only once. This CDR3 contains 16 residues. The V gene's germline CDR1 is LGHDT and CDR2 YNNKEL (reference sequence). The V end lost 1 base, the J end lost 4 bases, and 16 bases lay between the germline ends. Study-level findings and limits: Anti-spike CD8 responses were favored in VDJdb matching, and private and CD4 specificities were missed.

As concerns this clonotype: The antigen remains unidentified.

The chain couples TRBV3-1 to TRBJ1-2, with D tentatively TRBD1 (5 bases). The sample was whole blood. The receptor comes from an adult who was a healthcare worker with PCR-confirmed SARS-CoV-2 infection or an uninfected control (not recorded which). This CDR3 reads CASSQGSGRVGYGYTF. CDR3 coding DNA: TGTGCCAGCAGCCAAGGCTCGGGCAGGGTAGGCTATGGCTACACCTTC. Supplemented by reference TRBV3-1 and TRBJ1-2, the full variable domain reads DTAVSQTPKYLVTQMGNDKSIKCEQNLGHDTMYWYKQDSKKFLKIMFSYNNKELIINETVPNRFSPKSPDKAHLNLHINSLELGDSAVYFCASSQGSGRVGYGYTFGSGTRLTVV.